The rows below give T cell receptor beta chains drawn from one sample of a study of blood T cell repertoires in COVID-19. Produced via immunoSEQ multiplex PCR; TCRdb's table is partial and in-frame only. The sample includes 90,000 to 120,000 clones, around 87% of them seen just once. Sequences were obtained from peripheral blood. The receptors here all came from a man aged 50 or older with acute or convalescent COVID-19. Both conserved end residues are part of each CDR3. D genes are given only for firm matches. Size is stated for part of the rows, as once, few or many counts, or as a class when the clone is expanded.

-,TRBV2,-,TRBJ2-2,CASSLTTNTGELFF,TGTGCCAGCAGTCTGACTACGAACACCGGGGAGCTGTTTTTT
TRBD2,TRBV19,once,TRBJ2-7,CATGLAGGGYEQYF,TGTGCCACCGGACTAGCGGGAGGAGGCTACGAGCAGTACTTC
-,TRBV11-2,-,TRBJ2-1,CASSKGRGVSSYNEQFF,TGTGCCAGCAGCAAAGGGCGGGGAGTAAGCTCCTACAATGAGCAGTTCTTC
TRBD1,TRBV24-1,-,TRBJ1-2,CATSDWTGGEGYTF,TGTGCCACCAGTGATTGGACAGGGGGCGAGGGCTACACCTTC
TRBD2,TRBV11-2,-,TRBJ2-3,CASSLSGSRGDTQYF,TGTGCCAGCAGCTTGAGCGGGAGCCGGGGAGATACGCAGTATTTT
-,TRBV14,-,TRBJ2-6,CASSRYRGSGANVLTF,TGTGCCAGCAGCCGCTACCGGGGGTCTGGGGCCAACGTCCTGACTTTC
-,TRBV28,-,TRBJ1-1,CASRKQGFLPEAFF,TGTGCCAGCAGGAAACAGGGCTTCCTTCCTGAAGCTTTCTTT
-,TRBV19,-,TRBJ2-7,CASSIAPGYEQYF,TGTGCCAGTAGTATAGCCCCAGGCTACGAGCAGTACTTC
TRBD1,TRBV6-1,few,TRBJ2-7,CASSEVQDRVYEQYF,TGTGCCAGCAGTGAAGTTCAGGACAGGGTCTACGAGCAGTACTTC
-,TRBV5-1,-,TRBJ2-7,CASSLGPGSSYEQYF,TGCGCCAGCAGCTTGGGTCCAGGAAGCTCCTACGAGCAGTACTTC
TRBD1,TRBV11-2,once,TRBJ1-6,CASSQTGDSPLHF,TGTGCCAGCAGCCAAACAGGGGATTCACCCCTCCACTTT
-,TRBV12-5,-,TRBJ2-7,CASGPGHFYEQYF,TGTGCTAGTGGCCCGGGACACTTCTACGAGCAGTACTTC
-,TRBV7-2,-,TRBJ1-2,CASSLSVQENYGYTF,TGTGCCAGCAGCTTAAGCGTACAGGAGAACTATGGCTACACCTTC
-,TRBV4-2,once,TRBJ2-2,CASSQVAPNTGELFF,TGTGCCAGCAGCCAAGTAGCGCCGAACACCGGGGAGCTGTTTTTT
-,TRBV18,-,TRBJ2-1,CASSPPTGNKFF,TGTGCCAGCTCACCACCGACAGGCAATAAGTTCTTC
-,TRBV11-2,-,TRBJ1-2,CASSFGGDGYGYTF,TGTGCCAGCAGCTTTGGAGGGGACGGTTATGGCTACACCTTC
TRBD2,TRBV5-4,-,TRBJ2-1,CASSTGTSGSNEQFF,TGTGCCAGCAGCACCGGGACTAGCGGGAGTAATGAGCAGTTCTTC
-,TRBV11-2,once,TRBJ2-5,CASSSGQFHVTQYF,TGTGCCAGCAGCTCTGGCCAGTTCCATGTGACCCAGTACTTC
TRBD2,TRBV19,-,TRBJ2-7,CASSISELAETYEQYF,TGTGCCAGTAGTATATCGGAACTAGCGGAGACCTACGAGCAGTACTTC
TRBD1,TRBV10-1,-,TRBJ2-3,CASGDSGDTQYF,TGCGCCAGCGGGGACAGTGGCGATACGCAGTATTTT
TRBD1,TRBV28,-,TRBJ2-6,CASSSQTGGDGANVLTF,TGTGCCAGCAGTTCCCAAACAGGGGGCGATGGGGCCAACGTCCTGACTTTC
-,TRBV7-9,-,TRBJ1-4,CASRRSQGTNEKLFF,TGTGCCAGCAGAAGATCGCAGGGGACTAATGAAAAACTGTTTTTT
-,TRBV11-2,-,TRBJ2-3,CASSIAREGGTQYF,TGTGCCAGCAGCATAGCGAGAGAGGGAGGTACGCAGTATTTT
TRBD1,TRBV3-1/TRBV3-2,-,TRBJ1-6,CASSQRGTGQASSYNSPLHF,TGTGCCAGCAGCCAAAGGGGGACAGGGCAAGCGTCTTCCTATAATTCACCCCTCCACTTT
TRBD1,TRBV28,-,TRBJ2-7,CASSPLGQGRYEQYF,TGTGCCAGCAGTCCACTCGGACAGGGGCGCTACGAGCAGTACTTC
TRBD1,TRBV6-2/TRBV6-3,-,TRBJ2-7,CASSYGQGDKQYF,TGTGCCAGCAGTTACGGACAGGGGGACAAACAGTACTTC
TRBD1,TRBV28,-,TRBJ2-7,CASKDRAYEQYF,TGTGCCAGCAAGGACAGGGCCTACGAGCAGTACTTC
-,TRBV7-8,once,TRBJ2-7,CASSPVSWYGYEQYF,TGTGCCAGCAGCCCCGTATCTTGGTACGGCTACGAGCAGTACTTC
-,TRBV5-8,-,TRBJ2-1,CASSLSNEQFF,TGTGCCAGCAGTCTTTCTAATGAGCAGTTCTTC
TRBD1,TRBV6-5,-,TRBJ2-7,CASRGQKNYEQYF,TGTGCCAGCCGGGGACAGAAGAACTACGAGCAGTACTTC
-,TRBV27,-,TRBJ2-1,CASSLSRDRYNEQFF,TGTGCCAGCAGTTTATCCCGCGATCGGTACAATGAGCAGTTCTTC
TRBD2,TRBV7-6,-,TRBJ2-3,CASSLPTSESTDTQYF,TGTGCCAGCAGCTTACCGACTAGCGAGAGCACAGATACGCAGTATTTT
TRBD2,TRBV19,-,TRBJ2-2,CATGTSGRAGKPGELFF,TGTGCCACCGGGACTAGCGGGAGGGCCGGCAAACCCGGGGAGCTGTTTTTT